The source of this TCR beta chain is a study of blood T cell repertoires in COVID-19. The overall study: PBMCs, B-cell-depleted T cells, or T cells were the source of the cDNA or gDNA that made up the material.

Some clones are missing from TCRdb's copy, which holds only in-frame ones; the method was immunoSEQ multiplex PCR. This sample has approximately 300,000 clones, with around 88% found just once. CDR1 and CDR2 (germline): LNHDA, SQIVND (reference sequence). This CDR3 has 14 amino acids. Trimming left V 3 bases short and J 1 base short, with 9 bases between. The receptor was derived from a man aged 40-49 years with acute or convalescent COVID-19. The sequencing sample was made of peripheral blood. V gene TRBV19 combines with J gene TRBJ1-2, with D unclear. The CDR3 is CASSISRNNYGYTF. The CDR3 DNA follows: TGTGCCAGTAGTATTTCCAGGAATAACTATGGCTACACCTTC.